These 20 T cell receptor beta chains share one sample of origin, sequenced in a study of B cell selection in AIRE deficiency. Assay: immunoSEQ multiplex PCR; the TCRdb copy retains only in-frame clones and omits some. The table lists approximately 19,000 clones, almost 97% of them singletons. Conventional CD4 T cells were sorted as CD4+CD127+ cells. Source material: conventional CD4+ T cells sorted from PBMCs. These receptors were obtained from a human donor with AIRE deficiency.

V is TRBV5-6 and J is TRBJ2-1; no reliable D call. Germline CDR1 and CDR2: SGHDT and YYEEEE. Trimming removed 0 bases from V and 0 bases from J, with 13 bases in between. The CDR3 covers 17 residues. The CDR3, as DNA: TGTGCCAGCAGCTTGGCCTTCCAATCCGGCTCCTACAATGAGCAGTTCTTC. It encodes CASSLAFQSGSYNEQFF.

This clone showed up just once. The chain joins TRBV6-5 to TRBJ2-7; no clear D gene. From germline, CDR1 is MNHEY and CDR2 SVGAGI. The CDR3 consists of 14 residues. Trimming cost V 9 bases and J 3 bases, with 18 bases left between them. The CDR3 DNA sequence: TGTGCCAGTAAGTCTAGGGTACTGAGCTACGAGCAGTACTTC. This translates into CASKSRVLSYEQYF.

The rearrangement joins TRBV6-5 to TRBJ2-5, with a tentative D call TRBD2 (5 bases). Germline loops: CDR1 MNHEY, CDR2 SVGAGI. CDR3 length: 14 amino acids. V was clipped by 0 bases and J by 4 bases, with 9 bases between them. CDR3 DNA sequence: TGTGCCAGCAGTTACTCGTCGGGGTTAGAGACCCAGTACTTC. Residues: CASSYSSGLETQYF.

The chain combines TRBV19 with TRBJ2-3; TRBD2 agrees at 9 bases. V lost 6 bases to trimming and J lost 4 bases; unmatched junction nucleotides: 8. Germline assignment: CDR1 LNHDA and CDR2 SQIVND (reference sequence). There are 15 residues in the CDR3. The CDR3 sequence is CASRRRGLASDTQYF. The CDR3 region has the DNA TGTGCCAGTAGGCGTCGGGGACTAGCATCAGATACGCAGTATTTT.

The chain links TRBV29-1 to TRBJ1-6; maybe TRBD1 (5 bases). The CDR3 totals 14 residues. Germline V gives CDR1 SQVTM, CDR2 ANQGSEA. CDR3 sequence (DNA): TGCAGTGCCCGCCTAGGGACTTCTGACTCACCCCTCCACTTT. Protein product: CSARLGTSDSPLHF.

The genes are TRBV28 and TRBJ2-3; TRBD2 matches 8 bases. This CDR3 contains 16 residues. V was clipped by 7 bases and J by 1 base; unmatched bases: 10. The germline V gene has CDR1 MDHEN and CDR2 SYDVKM. CDR3 protein: CASTPAGGSGTDTQYF. The DNA for the CDR3 is TGTGCCAGCACCCCTGCGGGGGGTTCAGGCACAGATACGCAGTATTTT.

The rearrangement links TRBV5-6 to TRBJ2-7; a weak D match, TRBD1 (6 bases). Germline V gene lookup returns CDR1 SGHDT and CDR2 YYEEEE. The ends were cut back, 0 bases at V and 3 bases at J, with 13 bases in the middle. The CDR3 is made up of 15 amino acids. The CDR3 bases are TGTGCCAGCAGCTTGGGGGGGCTTACCAACTACGAGCAGTACTTC. It codes for CASSLGGLTNYEQYF.

This chain uses TRBV7-2 with TRBJ2-2; D is ambiguous. Germline V CDR1 and CDR2: SGHTA, FQGNSA. The ends were cut back, 5 bases at V and 7 bases at J, with 14 bases in the middle. This CDR3 has 14 amino acids. The CDR3, as DNA: TGTGCCAGCAGCCCCCAACCGGGTAACGGGGAGCTGTTTTTT. It codes for CASSPQPGNGELFF.

CDR3 nucleotide sequence: TGCGCCAGCAGCTGGGGGAACAGGGGGCTCAGAGGCGCTTTCTTT. This translates into CASSWGNRGLRGAFF. The chain uses TRBV5-1 and TRBJ1-1, with 9 bases matching TRBD1. With V trimmed by 3 bases and J by 11 bases, 14 bases remained unmatched. This CDR3 is built from 15 residues. CDR1 and CDR2 from the germline V gene are SGHRS and YFSETQ.

CDR3 in DNA: TGTGCCAGCAGCCAAGTCGGCGGCAGTCTAACCGAAAAACTGTTTTTT. Translating gives CASSQVGGSLTEKLFF. The chain is built from TRBV14 and TRBJ1-4; D gene uncertain. The length of the CDR3 is 16 residues. The ends were cut back, 1 base at V and 8 bases at J, with 17 bases in the middle. Germline CDR1 is SGHDN and CDR2 is FVKESK.

This chain uses TRBV6-5 with TRBJ1-1; D might be TRBD1 (5 bases). Trimming took off 0 bases at V and 10 bases at J, with 15 bases between the two ends. Per the germline V gene, CDR1 is MNHEY and CDR2 is SVGAGI. CDR3 length equals 14 residues. The chain's CDR3 is CASSYSGGALIAFF. The CDR3 DNA is TGTGCCAGCAGTTACTCAGGAGGGGCCCTGATAGCTTTCTTT.

The J gene is TRBJ1-1, the V gene TRBV15; D unclear. This CDR3 has 15 amino acids. Germline V gene lookup returns CDR1 LNHNV and CDR2 YYDKDF (reference sequence). Trimming took off 4 bases at V and 3 bases at J, with 15 bases between the two ends. The CDR3 nucleotides are TGTGCCACCAGCACTCTCCCGGGGAGGGACACTGAAGCTTTCTTT. Translation: CATSTLPGRDTEAFF.

This chain uses TRBV7-2 with TRBJ2-7; D possibly uses TRBD1 or TRBD2 (6 bases each). The V gene's germline CDR1 is SGHTA and CDR2 FQGNSA. This CDR3 is 12 amino acids long. Deletions cut 5 bases from V and 5 bases from J, with 10 bases between. The chain's CDR3 is CASSNREDEQYF. For the CDR3, the DNA is TGTGCCAGCAGCAACAGGGAGGACGAGCAGTACTTC.

J is TRBJ1-6 and V is TRBV6-5; 8 positions agree with TRBD1. This CDR3 is built from 13 residues. Germline lookup yields CDR1 MNHEY and CDR2 SVGAGI. V was pared by 9 bases and J by 10 bases, with 8 bases of the junction left unmatched. DNA of the CDR3: TGTGCCAGTACAGGCAGGGGGCACTCACCCCTCCACTTT. Its protein is CASTGRGHSPLHF.

This rearrangement joins TRBV6-5 to TRBJ1-1, with TRBD1 matching 9 bases. The J segment lost 2 bases and the V segment lost 7 bases, leaving 5 bases of the junction unmatched. The CDR3 totals 14 residues. CDR1 and CDR2 (germline): MNHEY, SVGAGI. The CDR3 DNA sequence: TGTGCCAGCACCTCGGGACAGGGTAACACTGAAGCTTTCTTT. Translation: CASTSGQGNTEAFF.

CDR3 sequence (DNA): TGTGCCATCAGCCCGACCATGGAAACCTACAATGAGCAGTTCTTC. It encodes CAISPTMETYNEQFF. V and J are TRBV10-3 and TRBJ2-1; D call uncertain. Germline V gene sequence: CDR1 ENHRY, CDR2 SYGVKD. The CDR3 totals 15 residues. Trimming cost V 6 bases and J 2 bases, with 14 bases left between them.

The chain joins TRBV18 to TRBJ1-5; D uncertain. The CDR3 has 15 amino acids. Germline lookup yields CDR1 KGHSH and CDR2 LQKENI. V gave up 4 bases and J gave up 0 bases, with 10 bases separating them. In DNA form, the CDR3 reads TGTGCCAGCTCACGTGGACCTTTTAGCAATCAGCCCCAGCATTTT. Protein product: CASSRGPFSNQPQHF.

This clone was picked up one time. The V gene is TRBV18, the J gene TRBJ1-5; D is uncertain. Trimming took 4 bases from V and 5 from J, leaving 9 bases between them. CDR1 KGHSH and CDR2 LQKENI come from the germline V gene. CDR3 size: 13 residues. CDR3 region: CASSLASDQPQHF. The CDR3 coding sequence is TGTGCCAGCTCACTAGCATCCGATCAGCCCCAGCATTTT.

The chain joins TRBV10-3 to TRBJ2-7, with 7 bases matching TRBD2. Trimming removed 5 bases from V and 1 base from J; junction bases left unmatched: 14. The CDR3 loop spans 17 amino acids. Germline CDR1 reads ENHRY; CDR2 reads SYGVKD. The CDR3 region has the DNA TGTGCCATCAGTAGCAGCCAGGAGGGGCGGGAGTCCTACGAGCAGTACTTC. The encoded protein is CAISSSQEGRESYEQYF.

The chain joins TRBV2 to TRBJ1-5; 7 nucleotides agree with TRBD1. V lost 2 bases and J lost 5; bases outside the gene matches: 3. The CDR3 loop spans 14 amino acids. Germline values: CDR1 SNHLY, CDR2 FYNNEI. CDR3 amino acids: CASSERTGDQPQHF. The DNA of the CDR3 is TGTGCCAGCAGTGAAAGGACAGGTGATCAGCCCCAGCATTTT.